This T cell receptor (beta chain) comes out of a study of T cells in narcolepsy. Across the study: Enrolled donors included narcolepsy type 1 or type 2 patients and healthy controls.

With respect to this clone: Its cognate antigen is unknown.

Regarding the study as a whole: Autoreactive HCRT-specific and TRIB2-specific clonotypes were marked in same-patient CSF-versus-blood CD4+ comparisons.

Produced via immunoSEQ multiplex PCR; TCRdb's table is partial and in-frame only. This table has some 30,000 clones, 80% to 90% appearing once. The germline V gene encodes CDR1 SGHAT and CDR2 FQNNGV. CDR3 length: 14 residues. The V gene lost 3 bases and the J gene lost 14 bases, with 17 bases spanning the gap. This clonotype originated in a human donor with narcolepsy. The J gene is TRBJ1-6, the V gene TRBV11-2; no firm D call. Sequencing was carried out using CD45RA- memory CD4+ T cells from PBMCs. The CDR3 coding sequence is TGTGCCAGCAGCTTTTCGAGGGCGACTGGGGCCCTCCACTTT. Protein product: CASSFSRATGALHF. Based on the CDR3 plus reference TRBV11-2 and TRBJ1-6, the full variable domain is EAGVAQSPRYKIIEKRQSVAFWCNPISGHATLYWYQQILGQGPKLLIQFQNNGVVDDSQLPKDRFSAERLKGVDSTLKIQPAKLEDSAVYLCASSFSRATGALHFGNGTRLTVT.